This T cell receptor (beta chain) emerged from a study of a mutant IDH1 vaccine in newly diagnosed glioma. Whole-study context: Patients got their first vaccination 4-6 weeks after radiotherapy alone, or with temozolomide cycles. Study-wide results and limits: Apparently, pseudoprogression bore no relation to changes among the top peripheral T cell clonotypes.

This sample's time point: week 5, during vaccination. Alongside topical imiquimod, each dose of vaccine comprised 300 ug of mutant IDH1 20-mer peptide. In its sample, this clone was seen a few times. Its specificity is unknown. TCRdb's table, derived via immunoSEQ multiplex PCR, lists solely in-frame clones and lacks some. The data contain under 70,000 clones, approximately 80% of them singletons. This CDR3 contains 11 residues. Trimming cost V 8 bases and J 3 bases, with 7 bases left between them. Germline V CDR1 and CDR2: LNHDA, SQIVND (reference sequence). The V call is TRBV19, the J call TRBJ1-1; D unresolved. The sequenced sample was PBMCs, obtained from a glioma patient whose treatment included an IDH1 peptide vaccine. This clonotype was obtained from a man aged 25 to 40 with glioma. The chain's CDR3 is CASGWDTEAFF. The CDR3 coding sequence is TGTGCCAGTGGATGGGACACTGAAGCTTTCTTT.